Below are 19 T cell receptor beta chains sequenced from a single sample in a study of shared T cell receptors in the human thymus. Measured with immunoSEQ multiplex PCR; TCRdb has only the in-frame clones, and not every one. The data contain some 700,000 clones, approximately 87% of them singletons. The data were also submitted as part of a second study, on human thymus T cells.

The sequencing input was thymocytes. These receptors originate from a boy less than two years old with a congenital heart defect.

This chain links TRBV7-9 with TRBJ2-1; 7 nucleotides align to TRBD1. Germline values: CDR1 SEHNR, CDR2 FQNEAQ (reference sequence). After removal of 3 bases from V and 10 bases from J, the junction contained 6 bases not matched to a gene. This CDR3 is 13 amino acids long. CDR3 protein: CASSFRGRGEQFF. CDR3 nucleotide sequence: TGTGCCAGCAGCTTTAGGGGGCGTGGGGAGCAGTTCTTC.

This rearrangement joins TRBV4-2 to TRBJ2-1; maybe TRBD1 (5 bases). CDR1 and CDR2 (germline): LGHNA, YNFKEQ. The CDR3 extends over 17 amino acids. V shed 3 bases and J shed 6 bases, with 21 bases lying between them. CDR3 in amino acids: CASSHISVGLVFNEQFF. The CDR3 DNA is TGTGCCAGCAGCCATATATCGGTGGGGCTTGTGTTCAATGAGCAGTTCTTC.

This clone was picked up a small number of times. The genes are TRBV5-6 and TRBJ2-1, with D possibly matching TRBD1 (6 bases). Germline CDR1 is SGHDT and CDR2 is YYEEEE. This CDR3 region has 15 residues. Trimming took 3 bases from V and 8 from J, leaving 18 bases between them. CDR3 bases: TGTGCCAGCAGCTGGACGGGACACCCTTGGGATGAGCAGTTCTTC. It encodes CASSWTGHPWDEQFF.

The V and J genes are TRBV7-9 and TRBJ1-1; D unresolved. V lost 7 bases to trimming and J lost 5 bases, with 17 bases between them. The CDR3 has 14 amino acids. Germline assignment: CDR1 SEHNR and CDR2 FQNEAQ (reference sequence). CDR3 loop: CASTLYTGGTEAFF. The CDR3, as DNA: TGTGCCAGCACCCTTTATACGGGCGGGACTGAAGCTTTCTTT.

Only one count was recorded for this clone. The chain links TRBV4-1 to TRBJ2-7; the D is unclear. The germline gives CDR1 MGHRA, CDR2 YSYEKL. The V and J ends lost 1 base and 0 bases respectively, with 13 bases between them. This CDR3 contains 16 residues. CDR3 amino acids: CASSQASTLSSYEQYF. CDR3 sequence (DNA): TGCGCCAGCAGCCAAGCTTCAACCCTGAGCTCCTACGAGCAGTACTTC.

A remark on this clone: This same CDR3 is encoded by further DNA sequences in the sample. The gene calls are TRBV4-2 and TRBJ2-5; D is perhaps TRBD2 (6 bases). Trimming pared 3 bases from V and 5 bases from J, leaving 16 bases between. In germline, CDR1 is LGHNA, CDR2 YNFKEQ. CDR3 length equals 15 residues. In DNA, the CDR3 is TGTGCCAGCAGCCAGGAGGGCCGCGTAGGGGAGACCCAGTACTTC. Translation: CASSQEGRVGETQYF.

This clone showed up just once. The V call is TRBV11-3, the J call TRBJ2-7, with a tentative D call TRBD1 (6 bases). CDR3 size: 15 residues. Germline lookup yields CDR1 SGHNT and CDR2 YENEEA. V was clipped by 1 base and J by 7 bases, with 17 bases between them. This CDR3 is CASSLGGTPVGEQYF. The CDR3 DNA reads TGTGCCAGCAGCTTAGGGGGGACACCGGTGGGGGAGCAGTACTTC. Combining the CDR3 with reference TRBV11-3 and TRBJ2-7 gives the whole variable domain EAGVVQSPRYKIIEKKQPVAFWCNPISGHNTLYWYLQNLGQGPELLIRYENEEAVDDSQLPKDRFSAERLKGVDSTLKIQPAELGDSAVYLCASSLGGTPVGEQYFGPGTRLTVT.

The chain recombines TRBV2 with TRBJ2-1, with 9 bases identical to TRBD2. Germline V gene lookup returns CDR1 SNHLY and CDR2 FYNNEI. Trimming removed 4 bases from V and 1 base from J; junction bases left unmatched: 5. The CDR3 consists of 16 residues. CDR3 protein: CASSVRREGSYNEQFF. The CDR3 DNA reads TGTGCCAGCAGTGTGCGGCGGGAGGGGTCCTACAATGAGCAGTTCTTC.

This clone was seen just once. The rearrangement links TRBV27 to TRBJ2-1, with a tentative D call TRBD1 (5 bases). Per the germline V gene, CDR1 is MNHEY and CDR2 is SMNVEV (reference sequence). Trimming removed 3 bases from V and 3 bases from J, with 9 bases in between. The CDR3 covers 14 residues. The DNA for the CDR3 is TGTGCCAGCAGTTTCAGGGCCGGCTACAATGAGCAGTTCTTC. Its protein product is CASSFRAGYNEQFF.

The chain links TRBV4-1 to TRBJ1-4; possibly TRBD1 for D (6 bases). The CDR3 spans 15 residues. Per the germline V gene, CDR1 is MGHRA and CDR2 is YSYEKL. V was trimmed by 4 bases and J by 7 bases, leaving 16 bases between them. CDR3 sequence (DNA): TGCGCCAGCAGCCGAAAGCCCTTAGGGGGTGAAAAACTGTTTTTT. It translates to CASSRKPLGGEKLFF.

V and J are TRBV28 and TRBJ2-1, with 9 nucleotides matching TRBD1. V gave up 8 bases and J gave up 5 bases; unmatched junction bases: 7. Germline V CDR1 and CDR2: MDHEN, SYDVKM. The CDR3 covers 14 residues. The CDR3 nucleotides read TGTGCCAGCGGCCGGACAGGGGACCACAATGAGCAGTTCTTC. Translated: CASGRTGDHNEQFF. Full variable domain (rest looked up from reference TRBV28 and TRBJ2-1): DVKVTQSSRYLVKRTGEKVFLECVQDMDHENMFWYRQDPGLGLRLIYFSYDVKMKEKGDIPEGYSVSREKKERFSLILESASTNQTSMYLCASGRTGDHNEQFFGPGTRLTVL.

The chain carries TRBV13 and TRBJ2-7, with 10 nucleotides matching TRBD2. CDR1 is PRHDT and CDR2 is FYEKMQ in the germline V gene (reference sequence). CDR3 size: 17 residues. After removal of 6 bases from V and 5 bases from J, the junction contained 16 bases not matched to a gene. The CDR3 sequence: CASRSGGGKAYINEQYF. The CDR3 coding sequence is TGTGCCAGCAGAAGCGGGGGGGGAAAGGCCTATATCAACGAGCAGTACTTC.

The V call is TRBV10-1, the J call TRBJ1-1; D might be TRBD1 (6 bases). The germline V gene encodes CDR1 WNHNN and CDR2 SYGVQD (reference sequence). The ends were cut back, 11 bases at V and 4 bases at J, with 23 bases in the middle. The CDR3 is 15 amino acids. CDR3: CAGQLPRQVPTEAFF. The CDR3 DNA reads TGCGCCGGCCAATTACCGAGACAGGTCCCCACTGAAGCTTTCTTT.

The V call is TRBV28, the J call TRBJ2-7; TRBD2 aligns across 10 bases. V lost 5 bases and J lost 4; bases outside the gene matches: 8. Germline V gene sequence: CDR1 MDHEN, CDR2 SYDVKM. This CDR3 is built from 15 residues. CDR3 region: CASSPTSGHGYEQYF. The CDR3 region has the DNA TGTGCCAGCAGTCCGACTAGCGGGCATGGGTACGAGCAGTACTTC.

This chain connects TRBV29-1 to TRBJ1-2, with D possibly matching TRBD1 (5 bases). The CDR3 loop spans 13 amino acids. Germline loops: CDR1 SQVTM, CDR2 ANQGSEA. Trimming shortened V by 7 bases and J by 3 bases, and 15 bases separated the two germline ends. The DNA for the CDR3 is TGCAGCGCCCGGGGGGGGTGCGACTATGGCTACACCTTC. Its protein product is CSARGGCDYGYTF.

This clone has a single count. The chain joins TRBV1 to TRBJ2-1; the D call in the table, TRBD2, was not verified against the DNA. TRBV1 counts as a pseudogene. This CDR3 comprises 22 residues. The DNA for the CDR3 is TGCACCAGCAGCCAACCAACTTCAGTGGAGAGCATGGCTAGCGGGAGGCTCGATGAGCAGTTCTTC. It codes for CTSSQPTSVESMASGRLDEQFF.

The sample holds one count of this clone. The V call is TRBV4-3, the J call TRBJ1-2; 10 bases match TRBD1. V lost 1 base to trimming and J lost 2 bases; unmatched junction nucleotides: 10. There are 18 residues in the CDR3. Germline CDR1 and CDR2: LGHNA and YSLEER. The CDR3 region has the DNA TGCGCCAGCAGCCAAGCCCTTATCCGGGGACAGGGGAACTATGGCTACACCTTC. It specifies CASSQALIRGQGNYGYTF.

This clone was picked up a small number of times. The J gene is TRBJ1-3, the V gene TRBV4-3, with 7 bases identical to TRBD1. V shed 0 bases and J 4 bases; nucleotides not matched to a gene: 0. The V gene's germline CDR1 is LGHNA and CDR2 YSLEER. CDR3 length equals 14 residues. CDR3 amino acids: CASSQETGGNTIYF. As DNA, the CDR3 is TGCGCCAGCAGCCAAGAGACAGGGGGAAACACCATATATTTT.

This clone turned up a few times. The J gene is TRBJ2-3, the V gene TRBV9; D is undetermined. The CDR3 totals 13 residues. V lost 3 bases and J 2 bases, leaving 7 bases between the germline ends. Germline assignment: CDR1 SGDLS and CDR2 YYNGEE. For the CDR3, the DNA is TGTGCCAGCAGCGGGAGACTCACAGATACGCAGTATTTT. Amino acids: CASSGRLTDTQYF.